The rows below give T cell receptor beta chains drawn from one sample of a study of OX40 agonist ivuxolimab in advanced cancers. TCRdb's copy holds only in-frame clones and misses some; the assay was immunoSEQ multiplex PCR. There are about 20,000 clones in the sample; approximately 80% occur only once, and around 15% lies in the top ten. This sample comprised CD4+ or CD8+ T cells sorted from blood, obtained in a trial of the OX40 agonist ivuxolimab. These receptors were obtained from an adult with an advanced solid tumor such as melanoma, head and neck, liver or kidney cancer. The CDR3 runs from the conserved cysteine through the conserved F or W. A D gene is named only where the DNA matches it firmly. Rows give clone size only sometimes, using once, few, many, or a class for an expanded clone.

j_gene,abundance,d_gene,v_gene,CDR3nt,CDR3aa
TRBJ1-1,few,NA,TRBV5-5,TGTGCCAGCAGCCTTGACGGCACCAACACTGAAGCTTTCTTT,CASSLDGTNTEAFF
TRBJ2-7,once,TRBD2,TRBV4-1,TGCGCCAGCAGCATTCTAGCGGGGCCCTCCTACGAGCAGTACTTC,CASSILAGPSYEQYF
TRBJ2-3,NA,NA,TRBV5-4,TGTGCCAGCAGCGACCCCCGGGACCCCGAGGATACGCAGTATTTT,CASSDPRDPEDTQYF
TRBJ2-2,NA,NA,TRBV11-3,TGTGCCAGCAGTAATCTCGGGGAGCTGTTTTTT,CASSNLGELFF
TRBJ2-1,NA,NA,TRBV4-1,TGCGCCAGCAGCCAAGTCACTGGGGATGAGCAGTTCTTC,CASSQVTGDEQFF
TRBJ2-7,NA,TRBD1,TRBV7-9,TGTGCCAGCAGCCTCGGACAGGGTAGAGTCGGCAACTTC,CASSLGQGRVGNF
TRBJ2-1,NA,NA,TRBV2,TGTGCCAGCAGTGAACTAATGTACAATGAGCAGTTCTTC,CASSELMYNEQFF
TRBJ2-1,NA,NA,TRBV5-1,TGCGCCAGCAGCTTGGACAGGGCCCACAATGAGCAGTTCTTC,CASSLDRAHNEQFF
TRBJ1-2,medium-sized,NA,TRBV2,TGTGCCAGCAGTCGTGAGGGGACGAACTATGGCTACACCTTC,CASSREGTNYGYTF
TRBJ2-7,few,NA,TRBV27,TGTGCCAGCAGTTTGGGGCATACGTTCGAGCAGTACTTC,CASSLGHTFEQYF
TRBJ2-1,NA,NA,TRBV25-1,TGTGCCAGCAGTGGTATCAACAGGGAGGGCTACAATGAGCAGTTCTTC,CASSGINREGYNEQFF
TRBJ2-7,NA,NA,TRBV20-1,TGCAGTGCTAGACGGGAAGAGCAGTACTTC,CSARREEQYF
TRBJ1-2,few,NA,TRBV7-9,TGTGCCAGCAGCTTATCAACAGGGAAGGAAGGTGGCTACACCTTC,CASSLSTGKEGGYTF
TRBJ1-6,NA,TRBD1,TRBV2,TGTGCCAGCAGTATTGCGGACAGGGGAACATCCCTCCACTTT,CASSIADRGTSLHF
TRBJ2-3,NA,NA,TRBV2,TGTGCCAGCAATGGGGGAGACACAGATACGCAGTATTTT,CASNGGDTDTQYF
TRBJ1-2,medium-sized,NA,TRBV19,TGTGCCAGTAGTTTTGGAAGGGAGGATGGCTACACCTTC,CASSFGREDGYTF
TRBJ1-6,NA,NA,TRBV27,TGTGCCAGCAGCCCCTTTAATAATTCACCCCTCCACTTT,CASSPFNNSPLHF
TRBJ1-1,NA,NA,TRBV5-6,TGTGCCAGCAGCGTTTTCCGGGCTGAGGCTTTCTTT,CASSVFRAEAFF
TRBJ1-5,once,NA,TRBV2,TGTGCCAGCAGTAGCTATAGCAATCAGCCCCAGCATTTT,CASSSYSNQPQHF
TRBJ1-3,NA,NA,TRBV11-2,TGTGCCAGCAGCTTAGGGGGGGTCGCTGGAAACACCATATATTTT,CASSLGGVAGNTIYF
TRBJ1-2,NA,NA,TRBV6-7,TGTGCCAGCAGTCTCAGAGGCGCAGCAGGAAAGACCTATGGCTACACCTTC,CASSLRGAAGKTYGYTF
TRBJ2-6,few,NA,TRBV28,TGTGCCAGCACCATCCCCGGGCTGGCTGGGGCCAACGTCCTGACTTTC,CASTIPGLAGANVLTF
TRBJ2-7,few,TRBD2,TRBV11-1,TGTGCCAGCAGCTTAGGTCCTAGCGGGAGAGTGAGCGAGCAGTACTTC,CASSLGPSGRVSEQYF
TRBJ2-7,few,TRBD1,TRBV7-6,TGTGCCAGCAGCTTAGGACAGGGGATATACTTC,CASSLGQGIYF
TRBJ2-7,few,TRBD2,TRBV5-5,TGTGCCAGCAGCCAAAAGTTCAGCGGGGAGGGTTACGAGCAGTACTTC,CASSQKFSGEGYEQYF